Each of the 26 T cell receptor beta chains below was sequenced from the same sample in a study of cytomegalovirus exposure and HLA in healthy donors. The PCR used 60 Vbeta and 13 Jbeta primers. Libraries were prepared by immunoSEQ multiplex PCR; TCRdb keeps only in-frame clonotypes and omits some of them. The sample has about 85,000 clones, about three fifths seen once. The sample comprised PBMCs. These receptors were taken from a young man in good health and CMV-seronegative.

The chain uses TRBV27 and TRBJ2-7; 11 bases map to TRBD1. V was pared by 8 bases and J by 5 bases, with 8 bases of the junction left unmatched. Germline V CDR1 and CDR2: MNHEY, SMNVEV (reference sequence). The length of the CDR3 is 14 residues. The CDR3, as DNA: TGTGCCAGCCGGAGGACAGGGGGCGCAGACGAGCAGTACTTC. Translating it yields CASRRTGGADEQYF.

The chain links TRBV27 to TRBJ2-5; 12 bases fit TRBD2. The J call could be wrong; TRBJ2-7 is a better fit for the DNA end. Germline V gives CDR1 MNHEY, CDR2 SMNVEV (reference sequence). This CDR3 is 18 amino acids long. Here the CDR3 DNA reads TGTGCCACCTACGGGACTAGCGGGTCCACACCCACCTCCTACGAGCAGTACTTC. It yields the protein CATYGTSGSTPTSYEQYF.

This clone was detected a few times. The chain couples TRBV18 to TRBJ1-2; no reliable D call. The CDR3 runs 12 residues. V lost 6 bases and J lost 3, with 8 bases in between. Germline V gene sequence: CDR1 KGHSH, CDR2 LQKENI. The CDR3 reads CASSNSYYGYTF. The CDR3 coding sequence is TGTGCCAGCTCCAACAGTTACTATGGCTACACCTTC.

The CDR3 DNA is TGTGCCAGCAGCGCAGGGGTAAAGCAGTTCTTC. It translates to CASSAGVKQFF. The chain uses TRBV7-2 and TRBJ2-1; the D gene is possibly TRBD1 (6 bases). Trimming removed 5 bases from V and 11 bases from J, with 10 bases in between. The CDR3 is made up of 11 amino acids. CDR1 is SGHTA and CDR2 is FQGNSA in the germline V gene.

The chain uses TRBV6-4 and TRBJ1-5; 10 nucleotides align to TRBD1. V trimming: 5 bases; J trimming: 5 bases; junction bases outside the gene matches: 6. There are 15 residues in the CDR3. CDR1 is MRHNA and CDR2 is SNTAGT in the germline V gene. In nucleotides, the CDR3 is TGTGCCAGCAGTCTTACCGGGACAGGGGATCAGCCCCAGCATTTT. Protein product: CASSLTGTGDQPQHF.

The CDR3 DNA reads as TGTGCCTGGAGTGTACAATCAGGGACTGGGTCACCCCTCCACTTT. Translated: CAWSVQSGTGSPLHF. J is TRBJ1-6 and V is TRBV30; the D gene is possibly TRBD1 (5 bases). The ends were cut back, 0 bases at V and 10 bases at J, with 16 bases in the middle. The CDR3 contains 15 residues. Germline loops: CDR1 GTSNPN, CDR2 SVGIG (reference sequence). The variable domain in full, with the rest retrieved from reference TRBV30 and TRBJ1-6, is SQTIHQWPATLVQPVGSPLSLECTVEGTSNPNLYWYRQAAGRGLQLLFYSVGIGQISSEVPQNLSASRPQDRQFILSSKKLLLSDSGFYLCAWSVQSGTGSPLHFGNGTRLTVT.

The CDR3 loop reads CASSQGPSRVNTEAFF. The CDR3 nucleotides are TGCGCCAGCAGCCAAGGTCCGTCCAGGGTTAACACTGAAGCTTTCTTT. V is TRBV4-1 and J is TRBJ1-1, with D possibly being TRBD1 (5 bases). Trimming took 1 base from V and 2 from J, leaving 14 bases between them. CDR3 length equals 16 residues. Germline-derived CDR1 and CDR2 are MGHRA and YSYEKL.

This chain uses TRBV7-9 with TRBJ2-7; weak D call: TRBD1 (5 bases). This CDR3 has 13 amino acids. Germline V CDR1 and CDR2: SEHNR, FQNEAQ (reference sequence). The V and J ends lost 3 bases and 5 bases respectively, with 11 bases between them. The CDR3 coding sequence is TGTGCCAGCAGCTTGGCAGGGTGGCACGAGCAGTACTTC. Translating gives CASSLAGWHEQYF.

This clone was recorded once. The CDR3 region has the DNA TGTGCCATCCCCGACGGGGGACGGGGCTCTGGAAACACCATATATTTT. It yields the protein CAIPDGGRGSGNTIYF. The chain carries TRBV2 and TRBJ1-3, with a weak D call TRBD1 (5 bases). The germline CDR1 and CDR2 sequences are SNHLY and FYNNEI. The CDR3 has 16 residues. Trimming shortened V by 10 bases and J by 0 bases, and 19 bases separated the two germline ends.

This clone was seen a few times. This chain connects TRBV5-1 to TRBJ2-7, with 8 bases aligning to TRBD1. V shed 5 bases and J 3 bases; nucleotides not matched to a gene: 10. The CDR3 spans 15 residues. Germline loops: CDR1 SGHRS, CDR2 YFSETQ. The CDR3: CASSPRGREGYEQYF. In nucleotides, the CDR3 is TGCGCCAGCAGTCCCAGGGGGCGGGAAGGCTACGAGCAGTACTTC.

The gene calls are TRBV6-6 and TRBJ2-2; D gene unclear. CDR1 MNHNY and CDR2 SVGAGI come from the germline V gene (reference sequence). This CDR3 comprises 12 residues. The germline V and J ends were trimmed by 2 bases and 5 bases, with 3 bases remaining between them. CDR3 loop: CASSYTTGELFF. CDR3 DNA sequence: TGTGCCAGCAGTTACACTACCGGGGAGCTGTTTTTT.

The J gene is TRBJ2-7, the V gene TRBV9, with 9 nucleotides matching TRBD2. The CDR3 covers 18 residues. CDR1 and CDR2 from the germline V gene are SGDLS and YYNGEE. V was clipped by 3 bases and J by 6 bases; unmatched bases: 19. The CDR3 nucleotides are TGTGCCAGCAGCGAAACCACCCGGGCGGGAGGGCCTCGAGGCGAGCAGTACTTC. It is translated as CASSETTRAGGPRGEQYF.

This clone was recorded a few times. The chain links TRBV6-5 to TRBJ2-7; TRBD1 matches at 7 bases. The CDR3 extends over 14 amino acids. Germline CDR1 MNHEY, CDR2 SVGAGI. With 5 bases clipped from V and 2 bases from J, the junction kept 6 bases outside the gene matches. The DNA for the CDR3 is TGTGCCAGCAGTCTTAGGACAGGTACCTACGAGCAGTACTTC. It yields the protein CASSLRTGTYEQYF.

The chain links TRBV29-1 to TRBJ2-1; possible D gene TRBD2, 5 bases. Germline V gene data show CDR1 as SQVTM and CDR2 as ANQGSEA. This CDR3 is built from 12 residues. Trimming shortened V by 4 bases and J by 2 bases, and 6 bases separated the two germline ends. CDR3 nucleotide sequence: TGCAGCGTTGTCGGGACCTACAATGAGCAGTTCTTC. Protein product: CSVVGTYNEQFF.

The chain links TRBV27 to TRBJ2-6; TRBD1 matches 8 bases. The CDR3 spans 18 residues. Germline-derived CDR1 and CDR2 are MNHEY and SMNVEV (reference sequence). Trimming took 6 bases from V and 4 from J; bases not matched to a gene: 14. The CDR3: CASSRGQVQEWGANVLTF. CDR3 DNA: TGTGCCAGCAGCCGGGGACAGGTTCAAGAGTGGGGGGCCAACGTCCTGACTTTC.

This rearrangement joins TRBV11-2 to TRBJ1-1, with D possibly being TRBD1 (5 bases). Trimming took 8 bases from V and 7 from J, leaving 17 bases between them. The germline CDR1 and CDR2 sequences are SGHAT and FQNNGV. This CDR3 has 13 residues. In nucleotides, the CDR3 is TGTGCCAGCTCTCAATTGTCGGGGGGTGAAGCTTTCTTT. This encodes CASSQLSGGEAFF.

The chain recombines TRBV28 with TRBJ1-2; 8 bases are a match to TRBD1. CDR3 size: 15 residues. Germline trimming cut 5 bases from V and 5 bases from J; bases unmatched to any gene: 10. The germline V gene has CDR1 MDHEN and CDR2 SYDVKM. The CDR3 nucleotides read TGTGCCAGCAGTCCTATGGACAGGGTTTTATATGGCTACACCTTC. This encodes CASSPMDRVLYGYTF.

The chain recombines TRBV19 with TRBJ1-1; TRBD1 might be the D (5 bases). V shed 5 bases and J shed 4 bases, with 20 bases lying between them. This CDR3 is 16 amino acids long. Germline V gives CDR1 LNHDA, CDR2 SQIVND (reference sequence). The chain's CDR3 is CASSHRPLGVGTEAFF. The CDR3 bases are TGTGCCAGTAGTCACCGGCCCCTAGGGGTGGGCACTGAAGCTTTCTTT.

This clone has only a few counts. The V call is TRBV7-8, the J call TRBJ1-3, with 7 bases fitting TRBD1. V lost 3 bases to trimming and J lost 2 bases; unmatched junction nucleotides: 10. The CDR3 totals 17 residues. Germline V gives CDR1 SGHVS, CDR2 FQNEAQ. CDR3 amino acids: CASSLEDRPGAGNTIYF. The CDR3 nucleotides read TGTGCCAGCAGCTTGGAGGACAGGCCTGGAGCTGGAAACACCATATATTTT.

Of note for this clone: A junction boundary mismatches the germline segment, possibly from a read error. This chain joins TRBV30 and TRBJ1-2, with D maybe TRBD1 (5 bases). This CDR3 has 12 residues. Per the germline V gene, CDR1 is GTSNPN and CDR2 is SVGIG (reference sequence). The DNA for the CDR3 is TGTGCCTGGAGTGGAGGACACTATGGCCACACCTTC. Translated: CAWSGGHYGHTF. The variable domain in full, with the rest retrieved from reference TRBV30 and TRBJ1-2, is SQTIHQWPATLVQPVGSPLSLECTVEGTSNPNLYWYRQAAGRGLQLLFYSVGIGQISSEVPQNLSASRPQDRQFILSSKKLLLSDSGFYLCAWSGGHYGHTFGSGTRLTVV.

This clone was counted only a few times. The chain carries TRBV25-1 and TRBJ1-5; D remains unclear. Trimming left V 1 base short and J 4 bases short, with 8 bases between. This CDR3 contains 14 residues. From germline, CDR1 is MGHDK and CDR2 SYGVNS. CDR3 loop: CASSEFGQNQPQHF. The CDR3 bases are TGTGCCAGCAGTGAATTTGGTCAGAATCAGCCCCAGCATTTT.

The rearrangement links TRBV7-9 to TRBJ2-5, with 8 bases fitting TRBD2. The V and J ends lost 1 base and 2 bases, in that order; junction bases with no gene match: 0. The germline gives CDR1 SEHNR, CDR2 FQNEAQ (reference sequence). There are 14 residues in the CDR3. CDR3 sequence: CASSLGGRQETQYF. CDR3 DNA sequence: TGTGCCAGCAGCTTAGGCGGGAGGCAAGAGACCCAGTACTTC.

CDR3 amino acids: CAIGRVEDTQYF. For the CDR3, the DNA is TGTGCCATCGGCAGGGTGGAAGATACGCAGTATTTT. This sequence joins TRBV10-3 and TRBJ2-3, with a possible D match to TRBD1 (5 bases). This CDR3 spans 12 amino acids. Trimming took 8 bases from V and 5 from J, leaving 11 bases between them. Looked up from germline, CDR1 is ENHRY and CDR2 is SYGVKD.

The CDR3 bases are TGCGCCAGCAGCCAAGACCTCGTTAGCTCCTATAATTCACCCCTCCACTTT. Protein sequence: CASSQDLVSSYNSPLHF. This rearrangement joins TRBV4-3 to TRBJ1-6, with D uncertain. Germline CDR1 and CDR2: LGHNA and YSLEER. Between the trimmed V and J ends, which lost 0 bases and 0 bases, there was a span of 9 bases. The CDR3 has 17 residues.

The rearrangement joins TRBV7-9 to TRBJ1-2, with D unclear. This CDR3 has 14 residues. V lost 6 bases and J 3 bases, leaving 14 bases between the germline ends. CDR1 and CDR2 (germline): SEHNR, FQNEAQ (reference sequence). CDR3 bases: TGTGCCAGCAGGCCTGGCATGCGGGACTATGGCTACACCTTC. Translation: CASRPGMRDYGYTF. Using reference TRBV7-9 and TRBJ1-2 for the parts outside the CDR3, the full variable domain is DTGVSQNPRHKITKRGQNVTFRCDPISEHNRLYWYRQTLGQGPEFLTYFQNEAQLEKSRLLSDRFSAERPKGSFSTLEIQRTEQGDSAMYLCASRPGMRDYGYTFGSGTRLTVV.

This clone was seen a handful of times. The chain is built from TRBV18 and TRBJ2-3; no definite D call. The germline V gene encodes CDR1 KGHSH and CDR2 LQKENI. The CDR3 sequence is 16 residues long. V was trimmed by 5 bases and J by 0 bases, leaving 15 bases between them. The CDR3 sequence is CASSSYSSTSTDTQYF. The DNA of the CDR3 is TGTGCCAGCTCATCATATTCCTCGACTAGCACAGATACGCAGTATTTT.